Listed below are T cell receptor beta chains from one sample, sequenced in a study of blood T cells in healthy people across ages. A single record per CDR3 protein comes from TCRdb applying MiXCR to the 5' RACE reads. The repertoire consists of around 1,000,000 distinct CDR3 sequences, with approximately 25% occurring once and the leading ten covering around 0.75%. This sample was shared with a second study, whose subject was T cells of mothers and their children.

Sample: blood. These receptors were obtained from a girl aged 2-9 years in good health. The CDR3 runs from the conserved cysteine through the conserved F or W. The order of the fields is D gene, J gene, V gene, clone size, CDR3 DNA, CDR3 protein. A D gene is named only where the DNA matches it firmly. A clone size is listed for some rows: how often the clone was seen (once, few, many), or a class if it is expanded.

>NA|TRBJ2-1|TRBV27|NA
TGTGCCAGCAGTTTGAGCGGGTCGTTTAATGAGCAGTTCTTC
CASSLSGSFNEQFF
>TRBD1|TRBJ1-3|TRBV7-2|once
TGTGCCAGCAGCATACGGGGACAGGGAAAAAACACCATATATTTT
CASSIRGQGKNTIYF
>TRBD2|TRBJ2-1|TRBV20-1|few
TGCAGTGCTCGACGAGCGGGAGTTCCCTACAATGAGCAGTTCTTC
CSARRAGVPYNEQFF
>NA|TRBJ2-5|TRBV4-2|few
TGTGCCAGCAGCCAAGTAGATCCTGAGGGTAAAGAGACCCAGTACTTC
CASSQVDPEGKETQYF
>NA|TRBJ1-6|TRBV9|few
TGTGCCAGCAGCGATGGGGGGTCAGGGGACTCACCCCTCCACTTT
CASSDGGSGDSPLHF
>NA|TRBJ2-5|TRBV29-1|few
TGCAGCGTTGAAGATCGTGGATCGCAAGAGACCCAGTACTTC
CSVEDRGSQETQYF
>NA|TRBJ2-1|TRBV7-9|few
TGTGCCAGCAGCCCAGGGACGCCGGCTTGGGCGCAGTTCTTC
CASSPGTPAWAQFF
>TRBD1|TRBJ2-7|TRBV10-3|NA
TGTGCCATCAGTGGACAGGGGGACGTCGACGAGCAGTACTTC
CAISGQGDVDEQYF
>TRBD1|TRBJ2-7|TRBV28|few
TGTGCCAGCAATACTCTCGGGACAGGGGGCGAATACGAGCAGCACTTC
CASNTLGTGGEYEQHF
>NA|TRBJ1-5|TRBV29-1|NA
TGCAGCGTTTCTGCCGGCAGAAATCAGCCCCAGCATTTT
CSVSAGRNQPQHF
>NA|TRBJ1-1|TRBV6-1|NA
TGTGCCAGCATGGGTGGGGGTTATGTTGAAGCTTTCTTT
CASMGGGYVEAFF
>NA|TRBJ2-7|TRBV28|NA
TGTGCCAGCAGTTTACCAACAGGGGGCGGCGGGAGGGCCCTCGAGCAGTACTTC
CASSLPTGGGGRALEQYF
>NA|TRBJ2-1|TRBV6-2/TRBV6-3|NA
TGTGCCAGCAGGAGACTCACCCATGAGCAGTTCTTC
CASRRLTHEQFF
>NA|TRBJ2-7|TRBV2|few
TGTGCCAGCACTGCTGGAGAGCAGTACTTC
CASTAGEQYF
>TRBD1|TRBJ1-4|TRBV29-1|NA
TGCAGCGCAGCCAGGGGGGAAAAACTGTTTTTT
CSAARGEKLFF
>TRBD1|TRBJ1-2|TRBV5-1|many
TGCGCCAGCAGCCCGGGACAGGGCTATGGCTACACCTTC
CASSPGQGYGYTF
>NA|TRBJ2-7|TRBV7-9|few
TGTGCCAGCAGCGTCCCCGGGGGTTACGAGCAGTACTTC
CASSVPGGYEQYF
>TRBD2|TRBJ2-7|TRBV5-1|NA
TGCGCCAGCAGCCCTGTGGAATCCAGCGGGGGTGAGCAGTACTTC
CASSPVESSGGEQYF
>NA|TRBJ1-1|TRBV13|NA
TGTGCCAGCAGCTTAATCGGCGAGCAAATGAACACTGAAGCTTTCTTT
CASSLIGEQMNTEAFF
>TRBD2|TRBJ2-7|TRBV7-6|NA
TGTGCCAGCAGCCGGACCGACCCAGGACTAGCTCACGAGCAGTACTTC
CASSRTDPGLAHEQYF
>NA|TRBJ2-7|TRBV20-1|few
TGCAGTGCAATTGGGCTTGAGACTAGTCTCTACGAGCAGTACTTC
CSAIGLETSLYEQYF
>NA|TRBJ1-4|TRBV27|NA
TGTGCCAGCAGTTTAGCTCAGGGAACTAATGAAAAACTGTTTTTT
CASSLAQGTNEKLFF
>NA|TRBJ1-3|TRBV6-6|NA
TGTGCCAGCAGCAAATACAGCCGAGACTCTGGAAACACCATATATTTT
CASSKYSRDSGNTIYF
>NA|TRBJ1-6|TRBV12-3/TRBV12-4|NA
TGTGCCAGCAGTTTCCTCCCCCCGCCCCCGGGGTCACCCCTCCACTTT
CASSFLPPPPGSPLHF
>NA|TRBJ2-4|TRBV29-1|NA
TGCAGCTTAATCTCCCCGGGGGCCAAAAACATTCAGTACTTC
CSLISPGAKNIQYF
>NA|TRBJ1-3|TRBV10-3|few
TGTGCCATCAGTGAGGCGGCGTTAGGAAACACCATATATTTT
CAISEAALGNTIYF
>TRBD2|TRBJ2-3|TRBV24-1|few
TGTGCCACCAGAGATACAGCGGGAGCATCAGATACGCAGTATTTT
CATRDTAGASDTQYF
>TRBD1|TRBJ2-7|TRBV12-3/TRBV12-4|NA
TGTGCCAGCATGCGGGACAGGAGAACCTACGAGCAGTACTTC
CASMRDRRTYEQYF
>TRBD2|TRBJ2-3|TRBV7-2|NA
TGTGCCAGCAGCTTAGGGTCCGGGGGGGCGAGAGATACGCAGTATTTT
CASSLGSGGARDTQYF
>NA|TRBJ2-6|TRBV3-1|NA
TGTGCCAGCAGCCAAGATGAAGGACCCTCTGGGGCCAACGTCCTGACTTTC
CASSQDEGPSGANVLTF
>NA|TRBJ1-2|TRBV12-3/TRBV12-4|NA
TGTGCCAGCAGTTTTGGGAATGGCTACACCTTC
CASSFGNGYTF
>NA|TRBJ2-3|TRBV11-1|NA
TGTGCCAGCAGCTGGGGGGACCGAAAAGATACGCAGTATTTT
CASSWGDRKDTQYF
>TRBD1|TRBJ2-1|TRBV7-8|many
TGTGCCAGCAGCCAGGGGACAGGGTTGAATGAGCAGTTCTTC
CASSQGTGLNEQFF
>NA|TRBJ2-5|TRBV18|few
TGTGCCAGCTCACCCGGACAAATCGAGAAGACCCAGTACTTC
CASSPGQIEKTQYF
>NA|TRBJ1-4|TRBV11-2|once
TGTGCCAGCAGCTTAGTGAGGGAGCTTGTGTTTTTT
CASSLVRELVFF
>TRBD1|TRBJ1-4|TRBV7-9|NA
TGTGCCAGCAGCTTAGCGCAAGCAGGGGGTGGCGAAAAACTGTTTTTT
CASSLAQAGGGEKLFF
>NA|TRBJ1-3|TRBV4-2|NA
TGTGCCAGCAGCCAAGAGAGTAATTCTGGAAACACCATATATTTT
CASSQESNSGNTIYF
>TRBD2|TRBJ2-5|TRBV7-2|many
TGTGCCAGCAGACGGCTAGCGGAAGAGACCCAGTACTTC
CASRRLAEETQYF